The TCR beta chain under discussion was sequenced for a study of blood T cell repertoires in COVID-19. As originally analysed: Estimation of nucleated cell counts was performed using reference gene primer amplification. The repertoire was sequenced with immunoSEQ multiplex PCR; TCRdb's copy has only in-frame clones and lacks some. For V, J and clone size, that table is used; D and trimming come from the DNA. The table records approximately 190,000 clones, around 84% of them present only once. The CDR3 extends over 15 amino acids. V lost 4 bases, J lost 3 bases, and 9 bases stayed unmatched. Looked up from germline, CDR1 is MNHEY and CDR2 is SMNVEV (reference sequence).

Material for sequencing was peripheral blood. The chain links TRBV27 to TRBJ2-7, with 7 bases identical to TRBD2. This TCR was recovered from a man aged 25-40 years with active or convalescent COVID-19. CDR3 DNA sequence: TGTGCCAGCAGTTCCCTCCTGGGACTAAGCTACGAGCAGTACTTC. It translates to CASSSLLGLSYEQYF.